This TCR beta chain appears in the sequencing data of a study of T cells in Graves' hyperthyroidism and ophthalmopathy. Comment on this clonotype: Its antigen is not known.

What was amplified from RNA transcripts were TCR beta CDR3 regions. HTBI primers were used for first-round RT-PCR of the TCR CDR3. MiXCR, run by TCRdb on the multiplex PCR reads, gives a single entry per CDR3 protein. Of roughly 420,000 distinct CDR3 sequences in the sample, 15% to 18% were seen once. The germline gives CDR1 MNHEY, CDR2 SMNVEV (reference sequence). The CDR3 is 15 residues long. The V end was cut by 10 bases, the J end by 5 bases, with 18 bases between. Study results and caveats: Most thyroid-expanded clonotypes above 0.001 were also found in blood.

This chain links TRBV27 with TRBJ1-6; D remains unclear. The source material was blood. The clonotype was recovered from a woman in her late teens or twenties with Graves' hyperthyroidism. The CDR3 bases are TGTGCCACCCCTTTAGCCGCGGTCCATAATTCACCCCTCCACTTT. Its protein product is CATPLAAVHNSPLHF.